What follows are 14 T cell receptor beta chains derived from one specimen sequenced in a study of OX40 agonist ivuxolimab in advanced cancers. Here immunoSEQ multiplex PCR was the method, and the copy in TCRdb shows in-frame clones only, minus some. The repertoire holds 65,000 to 70,000 clones, with around 90% as singletons. The sample was CD4+ or CD8+ T cells sorted from blood, taken in a trial of the OX40 agonist ivuxolimab. These receptors were collected from an adult with an advanced solid tumor such as melanoma, head and neck, liver or kidney cancer.

The rearrangement joins TRBV4-2 to TRBJ2-1; D gene ambiguous. The V gene lost 0 bases and the J gene lost 6 bases, with 12 bases spanning the gap. The CDR3 contains 15 residues. From germline, CDR1 is LGHNA and CDR2 YNFKEQ. In nucleotides, the CDR3 is TGTGCCAGCAGCCAAGATTTAATCGGAGTCAATGAGCAGTTCTTC. This sequence encodes CASSQDLIGVNEQFF.

The chain combines TRBV6-5 with TRBJ1-5; D remains ambiguous. From germline, CDR1 is MNHEY and CDR2 SVGAGI. The CDR3 has 14 residues. Trimming removed 6 bases at V and 2 bases at J, with 11 bases between. The CDR3 nucleotides read TGTGCCAGCAGCTATAACGGACGCAATCAGCCCCAGCATTTT. Amino acids: CASSYNGRNQPQHF.

The chain uses TRBV28 and TRBJ1-2, with a weak D call TRBD1 (6 bases). With 5 bases removed from V and 5 bases from J, the gap between germline ends came to 15 bases. Germline V gives CDR1 MDHEN, CDR2 SYDVKM. This CDR3 region has 14 residues. In DNA form, the CDR3 reads TGTGCCAGCAGTGAGAACAGGGATTTGTATGGCTACACCTTC. Residues: CASSENRDLYGYTF.

This chain links TRBV28 with TRBJ2-3; 10 bases match TRBD2. The V gene's germline CDR1 is MDHEN and CDR2 SYDVKM. J lost 4 bases, V lost 4 bases, and 23 bases had no gene match. The CDR3 has 21 residues. The CDR3 loop reads CASSSDGSSVSGRRTADTQYF. In DNA, the CDR3 is TGTGCCAGCAGTTCCGACGGGTCCTCGGTTAGCGGGAGGAGGACCGCAGATACGCAGTATTTT.

This chain joins TRBV6-1 and TRBJ1-2; a weak D match, TRBD1 (5 bases). Germline loops: CDR1 MNHNS, CDR2 SASEGT. The V gene lost 10 bases and the J gene lost 2 bases, with 20 bases spanning the gap. The CDR3 is 15 amino acids. Written as DNA, the CDR3 is TGTGCCACCCGGGACCCAGGAATAGCGAACTATGGCTACACCTTC. Its protein is CATRDPGIANYGYTF.

V and J are TRBV5-1 and TRBJ2-5; 9 positions match TRBD1. The V and J ends lost 4 bases and 2 bases, in that order; junction bases with no gene match: 6. The CDR3 consists of 15 residues. In germline, CDR1 is SGHRS, CDR2 YFSETQ. The CDR3 loop reads CASSTGQGSQETQYF. In nucleotides, the CDR3 is TGCGCCAGCAGCACCGGACAGGGGAGTCAAGAGACCCAGTACTTC.

The rearrangement links TRBV7-9 to TRBJ1-2, with TRBD1 identical over 9 bases. CDR3 length: 14 residues. Germline CDR1 is SEHNR and CDR2 is FQNEAQ (reference sequence). Germline trimming cut 0 bases from V and 5 bases from J; bases unmatched to any gene: 1. CDR3 coding DNA: TGTGCCAGCAGCTTAGCCGGGACAGGGTATGGCTACACCTTC. Its protein product is CASSLAGTGYGYTF.

This clone has more than one count but fewer than ten. The CDR3 reads CASSYSLSPTNEKLFF. The CDR3, as DNA: TGTGCCAGCAGTTACTCGCTGTCACCAACTAATGAAAAACTGTTTTTT. This rearrangement joins TRBV6-6 to TRBJ1-4, with D unclear. The CDR3 length is 16 residues. Germline CDR1 and CDR2: MNHNY and SVGAGI (reference sequence). V lost 0 bases and J 0 bases, leaving 8 bases between the germline ends.

The chain uses TRBV11-3 and TRBJ2-3; D uncertain. The ends were cut back, 6 bases at V and 3 bases at J, with 7 bases in the middle. The germline CDR1 and CDR2 sequences are SGHNT and YENEEA. The CDR3 is 12 amino acids. DNA of the CDR3: TGTGCCAGCAGAAAGCGTACAGATACGCAGTATTTT. This encodes CASRKRTDTQYF. The variable domain in full, with the rest retrieved from reference TRBV11-3 and TRBJ2-3, is EAGVVQSPRYKIIEKKQPVAFWCNPISGHNTLYWYLQNLGQGPELLIRYENEEAVDDSQLPKDRFSAERLKGVDSTLKIQPAELGDSAVYLCASRKRTDTQYFGPGTRLTVL.

This rearrangement joins TRBV27 to TRBJ1-2; 7 bases align to TRBD1. The germline CDR1 and CDR2 sequences are MNHEY and SMNVEV (reference sequence). V trimming: 3 bases; J trimming: 4 bases; junction bases outside the gene matches: 8. The CDR3 consists of 15 residues. CDR3 nucleotides: TGTGCCAGCAGTTTGTCATACGCAGGGGGCTATGGCTACACCTTC. Translated: CASSLSYAGGYGYTF.

The chain employs TRBV9 and TRBJ2-7; 10 bases fit TRBD1. Germline assignment: CDR1 SGDLS and CDR2 YYNGEE. The V segment lost 0 bases and the J segment 7 bases; nucleotides outside the gene matches: 4. This CDR3 is 14 amino acids long. CDR3: CASSVGQGAWEQYF. The CDR3 nucleotides read TGTGCCAGCAGCGTAGGACAGGGGGCGTGGGAGCAGTACTTC.

The rearrangement links TRBV5-1 to TRBJ2-1; tentative D call: TRBD2 (5 bases). This CDR3 comprises 15 residues. Trimming cost V 0 bases and J 3 bases, with 10 bases left between them. Germline lookup yields CDR1 SGHRS and CDR2 YFSETQ. The CDR3 protein is CASSLEGEGYNEQFF. CDR3 nucleotide sequence: TGCGCCAGCAGCTTGGAGGGCGAGGGCTACAATGAGCAGTTCTTC.

The chain uses TRBV18 and TRBJ1-3; D gene uncertain. The CDR3 runs to 16 residues. Germline lookup yields CDR1 KGHSH and CDR2 LQKENI. Deletions cut 3 bases from V and 0 bases from J, with 12 bases between. CDR3: CASSPQDLPSGNTIYF. In DNA, the CDR3 is TGTGCCAGCTCACCCCAAGACTTACCCTCTGGAAACACCATATATTTT.

The chain recombines TRBV19 with TRBJ2-1; D perhaps matches TRBD2 (5 bases). The CDR3 runs to 15 residues. Trimming left V 6 bases short and J 7 bases short, with 19 bases between. Germline assignment: CDR1 LNHDA and CDR2 SQIVND (reference sequence). CDR3 sequence: CASRPFAGGLNEQFF. In DNA, the CDR3 is TGTGCCAGTAGGCCTTTCGCGGGTGGCTTAAATGAGCAGTTCTTC.